The present TCR beta chain was sequenced within a study of blood T cell repertoires in COVID-19. Study-level information: COVID-19 samples, acute and convalescent, were from the United States, Italy and Spain.

The CDR3 contains 15 residues. Germline loops: CDR1 LGHNA, CDR2 YSLEER. V lost 3 bases, J lost 7 bases, and 5 bases stayed unmatched. Recruits, aged about 18 to 95 years, lived in around 24 US areas. Authors' methods: The assay estimated nucleated cells by amplifying reference gene primers. Only in-frame clones appear in the TCRdb table, and some are missing; sequencing was by immunoSEQ multiplex PCR. That table is the source of V, J and clone size, and D and trimming were worked out from the DNA. This table has 150,000 to 200,000 clones, 88% appearing once. This clone was picked up one time. V gene TRBV4-3 combines with J gene TRBJ1-6, with 8 bases that match TRBD1. The specimen sequenced was PBMCs or T cells enriched from blood (not recorded which). This receptor was obtained from a woman aged 18-29 years who had recovered from COVID-19. The CDR3 sequence is CASSHGQGGNSPLHF. The CDR3 DNA follows: TGCGCCAGCAGCCACGGACAGGGCGGGAATTCACCCCTCCACTTT.